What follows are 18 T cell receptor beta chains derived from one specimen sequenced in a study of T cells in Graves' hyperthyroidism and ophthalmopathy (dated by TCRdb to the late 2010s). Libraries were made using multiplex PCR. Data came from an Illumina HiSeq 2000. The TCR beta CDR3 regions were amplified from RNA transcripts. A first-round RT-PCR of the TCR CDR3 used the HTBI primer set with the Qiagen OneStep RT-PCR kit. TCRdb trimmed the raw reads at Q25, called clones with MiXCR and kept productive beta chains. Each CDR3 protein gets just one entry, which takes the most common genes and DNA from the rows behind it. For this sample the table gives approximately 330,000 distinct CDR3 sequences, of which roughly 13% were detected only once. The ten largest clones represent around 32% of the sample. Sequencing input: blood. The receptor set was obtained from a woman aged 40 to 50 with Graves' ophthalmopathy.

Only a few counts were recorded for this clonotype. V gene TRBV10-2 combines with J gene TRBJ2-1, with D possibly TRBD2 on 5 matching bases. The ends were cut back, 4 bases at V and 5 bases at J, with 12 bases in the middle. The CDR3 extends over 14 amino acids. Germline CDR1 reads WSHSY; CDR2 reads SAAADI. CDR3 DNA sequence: TGCGCCAGCAGTGGGGTGACTACTCACAATGAGCAGTTCTTC. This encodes CASSGVTTHNEQFF.

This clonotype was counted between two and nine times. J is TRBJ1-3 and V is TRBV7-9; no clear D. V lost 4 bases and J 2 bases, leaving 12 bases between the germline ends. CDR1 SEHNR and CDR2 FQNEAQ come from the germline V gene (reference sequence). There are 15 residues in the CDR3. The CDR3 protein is CASSYGGSAGNTIYF. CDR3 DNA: TGTGCCAGCAGCTACGGCGGGTCGGCTGGAAACACCATATATTTT.

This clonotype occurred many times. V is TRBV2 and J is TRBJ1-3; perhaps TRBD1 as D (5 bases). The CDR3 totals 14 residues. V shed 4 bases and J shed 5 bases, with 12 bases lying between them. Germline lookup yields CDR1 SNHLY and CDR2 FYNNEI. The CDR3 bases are TGTGCCAGCAGTGGAACGAGGGGCAGAAACACCATATATTTT. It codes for CASSGTRGRNTIYF.

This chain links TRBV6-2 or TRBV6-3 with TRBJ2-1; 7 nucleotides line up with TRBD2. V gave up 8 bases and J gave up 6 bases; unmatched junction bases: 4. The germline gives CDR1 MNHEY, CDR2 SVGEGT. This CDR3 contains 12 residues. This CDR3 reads CASGTKFNEQFF. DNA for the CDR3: TGTGCCAGCGGGACTAAATTCAATGAGCAGTTCTTC.

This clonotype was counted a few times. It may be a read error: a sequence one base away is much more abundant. CDR3 sequence reads: CSVEGVKVAGINEQSF. The CDR3, as DNA: TGCAGCGTTGAAGGTGTAAAGGTGGCAGGGATCAATGAGCAGTCCTTC. The chain links TRBV29-1 to TRBJ2-1; D is possibly TRBD1 (5 bases). CDR1 is SQVTM and CDR2 is ANQGSEA in the germline V gene. The CDR3 is 16 residues long.

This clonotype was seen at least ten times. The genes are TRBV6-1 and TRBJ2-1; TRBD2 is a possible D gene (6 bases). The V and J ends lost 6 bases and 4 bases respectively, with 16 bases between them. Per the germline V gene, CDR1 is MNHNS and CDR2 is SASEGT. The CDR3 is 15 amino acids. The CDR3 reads CASREDFGGYNEQFF. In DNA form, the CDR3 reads TGTGCCAGCAGGGAGGACTTTGGGGGGTACAATGAGCAGTTCTTC.

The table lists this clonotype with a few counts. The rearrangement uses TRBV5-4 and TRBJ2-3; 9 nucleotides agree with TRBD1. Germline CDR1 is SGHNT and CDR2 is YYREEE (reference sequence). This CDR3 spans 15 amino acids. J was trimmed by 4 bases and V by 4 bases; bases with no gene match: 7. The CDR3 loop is CASSQGTGYPDTQYF. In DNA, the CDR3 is TGTGCCAGCAGCCAAGGGACAGGGTACCCAGATACGCAGTATTTT.

For the CDR3, the DNA is TGTGCCAGCAGCTTAGCCCATCTTGGCAGGGTACTTGAGCAGTTCTTC. Its protein is CASSLAHLGRVLEQFF. The chain uses TRBV7-2 and TRBJ2-1; possibly TRBD1 for D (5 bases). Germline V gene lookup returns CDR1 SGHTA and CDR2 FQGNSA. The V gene lost 0 bases and the J gene lost 9 bases, with 18 bases spanning the gap. The CDR3 is 16 amino acids.

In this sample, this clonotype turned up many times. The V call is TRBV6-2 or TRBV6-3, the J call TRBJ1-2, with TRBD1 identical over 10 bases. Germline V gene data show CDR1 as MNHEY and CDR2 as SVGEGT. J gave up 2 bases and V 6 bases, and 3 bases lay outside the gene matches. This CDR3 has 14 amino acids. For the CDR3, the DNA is TGTGCCAGCAGCGACAGGGGGCTGAACTATGGCTACACCTTC. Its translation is CASSDRGLNYGYTF.

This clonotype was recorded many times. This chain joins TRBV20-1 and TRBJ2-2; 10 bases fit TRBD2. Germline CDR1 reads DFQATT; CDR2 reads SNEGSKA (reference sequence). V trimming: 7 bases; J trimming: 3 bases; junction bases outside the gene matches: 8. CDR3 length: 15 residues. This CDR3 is CSVKTGLADTGELFF. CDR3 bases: TGCAGTGTTAAGACCGGACTAGCGGACACCGGGGAGCTGTTTTTT.

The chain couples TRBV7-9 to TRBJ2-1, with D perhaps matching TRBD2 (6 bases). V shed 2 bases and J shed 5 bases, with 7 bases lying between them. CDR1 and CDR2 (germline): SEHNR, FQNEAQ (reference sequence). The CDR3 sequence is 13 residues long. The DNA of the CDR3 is TGTGCCAGCAGCTTACGGAGGGACAATGAGCAGTTCTTC. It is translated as CASSLRRDNEQFF.

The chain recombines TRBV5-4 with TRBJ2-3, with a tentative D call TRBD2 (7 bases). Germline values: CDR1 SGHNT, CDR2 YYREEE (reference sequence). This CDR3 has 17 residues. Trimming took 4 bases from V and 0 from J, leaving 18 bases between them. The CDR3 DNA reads TGTGCCAGCAGCCCCGGAGGGGGGGGCCGAAGCACAGATACGCAGTATTTT. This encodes CASSPGGGGRSTDTQYF.

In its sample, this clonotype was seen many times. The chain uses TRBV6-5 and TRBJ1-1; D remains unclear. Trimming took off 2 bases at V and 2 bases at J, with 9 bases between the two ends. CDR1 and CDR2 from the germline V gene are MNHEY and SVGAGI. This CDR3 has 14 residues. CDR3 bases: TGTGCCAGCAGTTACCGAATCCCTAACACTGAAGCTTTCTTT. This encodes CASSYRIPNTEAFF.

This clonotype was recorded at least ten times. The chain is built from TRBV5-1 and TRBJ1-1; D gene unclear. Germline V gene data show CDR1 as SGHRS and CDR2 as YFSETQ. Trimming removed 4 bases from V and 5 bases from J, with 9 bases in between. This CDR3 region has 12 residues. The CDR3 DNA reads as TGCGCCAGCAGCGCAGTTGGTACTGAAGCTTTCTTT. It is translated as CASSAVGTEAFF.

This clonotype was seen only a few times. The CDR3 sequence: CASTRRDRSSSGANVLTF. DNA for the CDR3: TGTGCCAGCACCCGCCGGGACAGGTCGAGCTCTGGGGCCAACGTCCTGACTTTC. The V call is TRBV6-1, the J call TRBJ2-6, with 8 bases fitting TRBD1. Germline values: CDR1 MNHNS, CDR2 SASEGT. This CDR3 region has 18 residues. V shed 7 bases, J shed 0 bases, and the junction held 11 bases outside the gene matches.

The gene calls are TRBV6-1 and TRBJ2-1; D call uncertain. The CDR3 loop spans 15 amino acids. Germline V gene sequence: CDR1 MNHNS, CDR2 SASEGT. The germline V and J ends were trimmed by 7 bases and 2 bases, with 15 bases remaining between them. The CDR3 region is CASTKGRSTYNEQFF. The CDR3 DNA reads TGTGCCAGCACCAAGGGTAGAAGTACCTACAATGAGCAGTTCTTC.

The CDR3 region is CSASAQGDMYF. The CDR3 DNA sequence: TGCAGTGCTAGCGCCCAGGGGGATATGTATTTT. The gene calls are TRBV20-1 and TRBJ1-3; TRBD1 agrees at 7 bases. The V gene end was trimmed by 3 bases and the J gene end by 16 bases; junction bases not matched to a gene: 9. CDR1 DFQATT and CDR2 SNEGSKA come from the germline V gene (reference sequence). The CDR3 runs to 11 residues.

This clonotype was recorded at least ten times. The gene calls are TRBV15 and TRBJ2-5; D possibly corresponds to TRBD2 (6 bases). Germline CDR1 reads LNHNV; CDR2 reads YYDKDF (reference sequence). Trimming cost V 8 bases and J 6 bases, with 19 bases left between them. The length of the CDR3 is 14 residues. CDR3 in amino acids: CATSRDGTWKTQYF. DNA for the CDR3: TGTGCCACCTCTCGAGACGGGACTTGGAAGACCCAGTACTTC.